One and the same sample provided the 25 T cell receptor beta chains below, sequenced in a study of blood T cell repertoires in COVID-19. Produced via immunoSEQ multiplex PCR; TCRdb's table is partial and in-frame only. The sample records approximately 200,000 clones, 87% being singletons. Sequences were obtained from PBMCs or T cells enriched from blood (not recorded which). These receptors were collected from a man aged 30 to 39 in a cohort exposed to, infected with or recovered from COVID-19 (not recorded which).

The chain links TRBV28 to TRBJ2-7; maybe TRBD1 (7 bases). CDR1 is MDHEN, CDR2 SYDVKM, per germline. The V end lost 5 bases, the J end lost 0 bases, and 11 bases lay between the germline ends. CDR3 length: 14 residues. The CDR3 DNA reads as TGTGCCAGCAGTACAGGGGACTCCTCCTACGAGCAGTACTTC. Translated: CASSTGDSSYEQYF. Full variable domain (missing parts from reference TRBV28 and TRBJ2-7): DVKVTQSSRYLVKRTGEKVFLECVQDMDHENMFWYRQDPGLGLRLIYFSYDVKMKEKGDIPEGYSVSREKKERFSLILESASTNQTSMYLCASSTGDSSYEQYFGPGTRLTVT.

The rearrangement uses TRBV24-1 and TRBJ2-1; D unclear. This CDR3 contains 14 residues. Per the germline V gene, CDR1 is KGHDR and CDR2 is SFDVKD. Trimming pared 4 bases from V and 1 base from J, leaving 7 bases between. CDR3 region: CATSEPTSYNEQFF. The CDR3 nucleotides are TGTGCCACCAGTGAACCAACTTCCTACAATGAGCAGTTCTTC.

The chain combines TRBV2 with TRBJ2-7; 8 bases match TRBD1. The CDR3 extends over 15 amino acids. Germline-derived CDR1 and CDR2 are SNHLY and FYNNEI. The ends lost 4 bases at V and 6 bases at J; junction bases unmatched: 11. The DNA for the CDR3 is TGTGCCAGCAGTGGTAGACAGGGGCTCCCCCTCGAGCAGTACTTC. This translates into CASSGRQGLPLEQYF.

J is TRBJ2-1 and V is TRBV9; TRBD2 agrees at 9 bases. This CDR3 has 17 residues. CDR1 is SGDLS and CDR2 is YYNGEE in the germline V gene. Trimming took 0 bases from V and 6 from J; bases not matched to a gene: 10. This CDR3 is CASSVVSGSDPLNEQFF. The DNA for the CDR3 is TGTGCCAGCAGCGTAGTTAGCGGGAGTGACCCTCTCAATGAGCAGTTCTTC.

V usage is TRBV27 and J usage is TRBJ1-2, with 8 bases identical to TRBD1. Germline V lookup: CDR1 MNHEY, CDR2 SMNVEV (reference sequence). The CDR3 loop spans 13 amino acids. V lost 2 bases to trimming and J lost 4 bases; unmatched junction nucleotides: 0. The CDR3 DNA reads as TGTGCCAGCAGTTTAGGGACAGGCTATGGCTACACCTTC. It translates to CASSLGTGYGYTF.

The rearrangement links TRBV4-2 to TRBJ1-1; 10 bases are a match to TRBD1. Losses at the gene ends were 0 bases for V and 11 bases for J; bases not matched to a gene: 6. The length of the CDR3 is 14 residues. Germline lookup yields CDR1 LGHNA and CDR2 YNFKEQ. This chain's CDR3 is CASSQDRTGGQAFF. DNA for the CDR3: TGTGCCAGCAGCCAAGACCGGACAGGGGGACAGGCTTTCTTT.

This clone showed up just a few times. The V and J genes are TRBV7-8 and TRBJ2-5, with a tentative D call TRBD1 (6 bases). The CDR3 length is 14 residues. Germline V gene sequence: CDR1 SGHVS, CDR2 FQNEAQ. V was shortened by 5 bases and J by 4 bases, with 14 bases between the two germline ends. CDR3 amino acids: CASSTRTGTETQYF. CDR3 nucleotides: TGTGCCAGCAGCACCCGTACAGGGACAGAGACCCAGTACTTC.

Here the CDR3 reads CASSPSTGAYEQYF. The CDR3 bases are TGTGCCAGCAGCCCGTCGACGGGGGCCTACGAGCAGTACTTC. The chain carries TRBV9 and TRBJ2-7; D possibly corresponds to TRBD2 (6 bases). V was shortened by 4 bases and J by 2 bases, with 13 bases between the two germline ends. CDR1 SGDLS and CDR2 YYNGEE come from the germline V gene. The CDR3 is 14 amino acids. Full variable domain (remainder filled in from reference TRBV9 and TRBJ2-7): DSGVTQTPKHLITATGQRVTLRCSPRSGDLSVYWYQQSLDQGLQFLIQYYNGEERAKGNILERFSAQQFPDLHSELNLSSLELGDSALYFCASSPSTGAYEQYFGPGTRLTVT.

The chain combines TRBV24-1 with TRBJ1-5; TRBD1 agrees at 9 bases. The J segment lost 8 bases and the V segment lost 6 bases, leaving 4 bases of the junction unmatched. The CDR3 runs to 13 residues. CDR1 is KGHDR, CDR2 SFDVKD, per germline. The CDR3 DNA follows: TGTGCCACCAGTACAGGGGGCTTGGAGCCCCAGCATTTT. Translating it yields CATSTGGLEPQHF.

Here the CDR3 DNA reads TGTGCCAGCAGTTTGGGGCAGATCTCTGGAAACACCATATATTTT. Protein: CASSLGQISGNTIYF. This rearrangement joins TRBV28 to TRBJ1-3, with D maybe TRBD1 (5 bases). In germline, CDR1 is MDHEN, CDR2 SYDVKM. The CDR3 extends over 15 amino acids. V was pared by 3 bases and J by 0 bases, with 9 bases between.

CDR3 residues: CASRQPGGNGYTF. DNA for the CDR3: TGTGCCAGCAGGCAACCGGGGGGTAACGGCTACACCTTC. The chain is built from TRBV12-3 or TRBV12-4 and TRBJ1-2; D is possibly TRBD1 (5 bases). The CDR3 contains 13 residues. Deletions cut 6 bases from V and 8 bases from J, with 16 bases between.

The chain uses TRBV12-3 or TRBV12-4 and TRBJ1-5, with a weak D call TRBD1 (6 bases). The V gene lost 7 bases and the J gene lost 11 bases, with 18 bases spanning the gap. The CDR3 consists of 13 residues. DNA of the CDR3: TGTGCCAGCACCAAAATACCTGGACAGTCCCAGCATTTT. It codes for CASTKIPGQSQHF.

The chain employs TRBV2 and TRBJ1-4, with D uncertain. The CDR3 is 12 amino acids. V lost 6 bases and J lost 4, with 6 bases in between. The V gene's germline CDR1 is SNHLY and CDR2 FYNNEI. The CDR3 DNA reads TGTGCCAGCAGGTCCTATAATGAAAAACTGTTTTTT. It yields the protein CASRSYNEKLFF.

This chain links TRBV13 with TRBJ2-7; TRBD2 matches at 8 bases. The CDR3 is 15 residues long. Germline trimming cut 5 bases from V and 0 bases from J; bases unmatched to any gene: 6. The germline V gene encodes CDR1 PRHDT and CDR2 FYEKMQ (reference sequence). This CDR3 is CASSPTGGGSYEQYF. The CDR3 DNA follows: TGTGCCAGCAGCCCTACCGGGGGGGGCTCCTACGAGCAGTACTTC.

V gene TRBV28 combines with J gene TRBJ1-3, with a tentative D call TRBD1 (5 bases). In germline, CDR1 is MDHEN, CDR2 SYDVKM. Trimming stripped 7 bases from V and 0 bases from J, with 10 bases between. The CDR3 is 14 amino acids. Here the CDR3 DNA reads TGTGCCAGCAACCAGGGCGCCTCTGGAAACACCATATATTTT. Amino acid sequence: CASNQGASGNTIYF.

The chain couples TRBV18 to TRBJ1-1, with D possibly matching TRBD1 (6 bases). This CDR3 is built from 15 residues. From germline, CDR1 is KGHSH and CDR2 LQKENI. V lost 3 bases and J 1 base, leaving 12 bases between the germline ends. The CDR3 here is CASSPRTDGNTEAFF. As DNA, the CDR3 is TGTGCCAGCTCACCTCGGACAGACGGGAACACTGAAGCTTTCTTT.

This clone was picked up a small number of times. CDR3 DNA: TGTGCCAGCAGTAATCTAGCGGGTGAGCAGTACTTC. This gives the protein CASSNLAGEQYF. J is TRBJ2-7 and V is TRBV6-5, with TRBD2 matching over 8 bases. Germline V gene data show CDR1 as MNHEY and CDR2 as SVGAGI. The V segment lost 5 bases and the J segment 7 bases; nucleotides outside the gene matches: 4. The CDR3 extends over 12 amino acids.

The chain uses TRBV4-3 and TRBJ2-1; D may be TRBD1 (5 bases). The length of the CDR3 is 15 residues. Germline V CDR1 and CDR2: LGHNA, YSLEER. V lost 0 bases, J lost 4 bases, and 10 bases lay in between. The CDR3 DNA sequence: TGCGCCAGCAGCCAAGAGGGGCGACAGTACAATGAGCAGTTCTTC. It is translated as CASSQEGRQYNEQFF.

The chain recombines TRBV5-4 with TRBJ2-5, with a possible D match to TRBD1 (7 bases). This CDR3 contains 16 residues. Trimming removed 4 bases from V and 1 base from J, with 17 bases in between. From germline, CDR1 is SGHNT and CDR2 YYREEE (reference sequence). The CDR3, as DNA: TGTGCCAGCAGCCGACGGGAGTGGGACAGCCAAGAGACCCAGTACTTC. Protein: CASSRREWDSQETQYF. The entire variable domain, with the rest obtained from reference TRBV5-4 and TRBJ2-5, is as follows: ETGVTQSPTHLIKTRGQQVTLRCSSQSGHNTVSWYQQALGQGPQFIFQYYREEENGRGNFPPRFSGLQFPNYSSELNVNALELDDSALYLCASSRREWDSQETQYFGPGTRLLVL.

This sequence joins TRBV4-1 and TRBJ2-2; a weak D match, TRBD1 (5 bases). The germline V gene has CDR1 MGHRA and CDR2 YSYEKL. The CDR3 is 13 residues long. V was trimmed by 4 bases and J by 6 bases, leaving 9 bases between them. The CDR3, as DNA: TGCGCCAGCAGCCTCAGGGCTGCCGGGGAGCTGTTTTTT. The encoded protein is CASSLRAAGELFF.

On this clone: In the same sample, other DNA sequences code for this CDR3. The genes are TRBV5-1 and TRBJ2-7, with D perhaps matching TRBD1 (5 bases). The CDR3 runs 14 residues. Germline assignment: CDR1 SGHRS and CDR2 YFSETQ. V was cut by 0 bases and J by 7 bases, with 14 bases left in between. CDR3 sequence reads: CASSLAQGLGEQYF. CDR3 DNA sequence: TGCGCCAGCAGCTTGGCCCAGGGTCTAGGTGAGCAGTACTTC.

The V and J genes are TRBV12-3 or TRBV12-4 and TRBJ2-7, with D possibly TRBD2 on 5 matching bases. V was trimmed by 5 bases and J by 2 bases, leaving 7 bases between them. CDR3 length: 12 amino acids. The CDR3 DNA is TGTGCCAGCAGTCGAGGGACCTACGAGCAGTACTTC. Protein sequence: CASSRGTYEQYF.

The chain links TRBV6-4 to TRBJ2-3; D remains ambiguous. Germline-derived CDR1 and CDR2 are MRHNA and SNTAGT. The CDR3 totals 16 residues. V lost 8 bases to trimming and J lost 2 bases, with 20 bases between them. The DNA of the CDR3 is TGTGCCAGCGAAGAAAATGACTGGAGAGACACAGATACGCAGTATTTT. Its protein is CASEENDWRDTDTQYF.

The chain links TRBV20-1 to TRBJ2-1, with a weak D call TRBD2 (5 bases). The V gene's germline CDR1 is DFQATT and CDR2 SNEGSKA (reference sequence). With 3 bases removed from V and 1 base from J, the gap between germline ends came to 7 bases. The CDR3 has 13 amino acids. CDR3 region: CSASLASYNEQFF. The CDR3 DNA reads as TGCAGTGCTAGTTTAGCGTCCTACAATGAGCAGTTCTTC.

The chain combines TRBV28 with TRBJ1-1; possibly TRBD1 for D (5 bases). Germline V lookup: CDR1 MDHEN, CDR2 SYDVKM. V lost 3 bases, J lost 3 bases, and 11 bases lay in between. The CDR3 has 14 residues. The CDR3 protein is CASSLGGGDTEAFF. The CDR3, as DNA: TGTGCCAGCAGTTTGGGGGGAGGGGACACTGAAGCTTTCTTT. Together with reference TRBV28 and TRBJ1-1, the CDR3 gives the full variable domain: DVKVTQSSRYLVKRTGEKVFLECVQDMDHENMFWYRQDPGLGLRLIYFSYDVKMKEKGDIPEGYSVSREKKERFSLILESASTNQTSMYLCASSLGGGDTEAFFGQGTRLTVV.